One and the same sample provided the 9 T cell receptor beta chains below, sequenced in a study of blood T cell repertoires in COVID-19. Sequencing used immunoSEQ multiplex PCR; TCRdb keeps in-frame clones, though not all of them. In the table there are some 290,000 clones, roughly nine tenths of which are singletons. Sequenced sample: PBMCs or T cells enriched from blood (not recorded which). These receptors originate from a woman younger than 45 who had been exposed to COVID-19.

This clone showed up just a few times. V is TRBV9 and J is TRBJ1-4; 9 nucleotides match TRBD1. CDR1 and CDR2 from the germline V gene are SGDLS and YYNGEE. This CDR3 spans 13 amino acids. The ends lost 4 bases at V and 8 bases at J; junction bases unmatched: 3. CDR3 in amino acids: CASSIGQGEKLFF. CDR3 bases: TGTGCCAGCAGCATCGGACAGGGGGAAAAACTGTTTTTT.

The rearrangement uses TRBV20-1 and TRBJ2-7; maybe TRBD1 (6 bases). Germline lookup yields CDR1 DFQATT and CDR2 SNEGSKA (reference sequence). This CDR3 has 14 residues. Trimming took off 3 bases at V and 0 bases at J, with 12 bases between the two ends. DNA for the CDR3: TGCAGTGCTAGTAGGGACACCCTCTCCTACGAGCAGTACTTC. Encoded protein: CSASRDTLSYEQYF.

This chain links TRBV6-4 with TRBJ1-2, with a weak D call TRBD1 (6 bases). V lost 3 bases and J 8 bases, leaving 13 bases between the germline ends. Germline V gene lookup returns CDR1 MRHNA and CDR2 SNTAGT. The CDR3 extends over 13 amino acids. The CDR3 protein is CASSESGVGGYTF. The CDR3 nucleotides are TGTGCCAGCAGTGAATCAGGGGTGGGAGGCTACACCTTC.

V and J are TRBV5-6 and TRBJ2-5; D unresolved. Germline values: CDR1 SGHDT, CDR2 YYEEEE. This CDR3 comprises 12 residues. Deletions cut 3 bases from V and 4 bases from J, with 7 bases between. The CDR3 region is CASSYGRETQYF. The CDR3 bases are TGTGCCAGCAGCTATGGCAGAGAGACCCAGTACTTC.

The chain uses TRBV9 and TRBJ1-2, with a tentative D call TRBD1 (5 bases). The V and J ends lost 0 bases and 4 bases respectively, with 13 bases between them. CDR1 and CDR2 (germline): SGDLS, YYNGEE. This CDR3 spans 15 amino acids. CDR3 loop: CASSVELQGPYGYTF. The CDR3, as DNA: TGTGCCAGCAGCGTAGAGCTCCAGGGCCCCTATGGCTACACCTTC. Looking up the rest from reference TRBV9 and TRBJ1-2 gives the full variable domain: DSGVTQTPKHLITATGQRVTLRCSPRSGDLSVYWYQQSLDQGLQFLIQYYNGEERAKGNILERFSAQQFPDLHSELNLSSLELGDSALYFCASSVELQGPYGYTFGSGTRLTVV.

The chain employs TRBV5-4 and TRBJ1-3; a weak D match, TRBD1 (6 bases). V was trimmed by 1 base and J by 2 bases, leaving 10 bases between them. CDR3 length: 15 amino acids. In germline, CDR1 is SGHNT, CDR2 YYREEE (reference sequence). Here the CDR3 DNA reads TGTGCCAGCAGCTTGAAACAGGGAACTGGAAACACCATATATTTT. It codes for CASSLKQGTGNTIYF.

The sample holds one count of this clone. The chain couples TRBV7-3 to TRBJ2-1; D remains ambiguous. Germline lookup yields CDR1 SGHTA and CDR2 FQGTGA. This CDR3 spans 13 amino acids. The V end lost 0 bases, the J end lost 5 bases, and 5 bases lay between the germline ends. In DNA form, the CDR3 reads TGTGCCAGCAGCTTAACTAGAGACAATGAGCAGTTCTTC. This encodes CASSLTRDNEQFF.

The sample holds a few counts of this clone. CDR3 loop: CASSPDRGRLQPQHF. In DNA form, the CDR3 reads TGTGCCAGCAGTCCCGACAGGGGAAGACTTCAGCCCCAGCATTTT. The chain has TRBV6-5 and TRBJ1-5; 8 bases match TRBD1. This CDR3 has 15 amino acids. Germline V gene data show CDR1 as MNHEY and CDR2 as SVGAGI. The V gene end was trimmed by 5 bases and the J gene end by 6 bases; junction bases not matched to a gene: 9.

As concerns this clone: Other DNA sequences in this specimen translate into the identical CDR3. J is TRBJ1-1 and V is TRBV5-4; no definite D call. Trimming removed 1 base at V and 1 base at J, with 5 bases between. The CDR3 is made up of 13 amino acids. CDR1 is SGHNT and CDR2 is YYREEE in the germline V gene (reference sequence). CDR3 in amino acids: CASSLSRNTEAFF. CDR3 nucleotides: TGTGCCAGCAGCTTGTCGAGGAACACTGAAGCTTTCTTT.